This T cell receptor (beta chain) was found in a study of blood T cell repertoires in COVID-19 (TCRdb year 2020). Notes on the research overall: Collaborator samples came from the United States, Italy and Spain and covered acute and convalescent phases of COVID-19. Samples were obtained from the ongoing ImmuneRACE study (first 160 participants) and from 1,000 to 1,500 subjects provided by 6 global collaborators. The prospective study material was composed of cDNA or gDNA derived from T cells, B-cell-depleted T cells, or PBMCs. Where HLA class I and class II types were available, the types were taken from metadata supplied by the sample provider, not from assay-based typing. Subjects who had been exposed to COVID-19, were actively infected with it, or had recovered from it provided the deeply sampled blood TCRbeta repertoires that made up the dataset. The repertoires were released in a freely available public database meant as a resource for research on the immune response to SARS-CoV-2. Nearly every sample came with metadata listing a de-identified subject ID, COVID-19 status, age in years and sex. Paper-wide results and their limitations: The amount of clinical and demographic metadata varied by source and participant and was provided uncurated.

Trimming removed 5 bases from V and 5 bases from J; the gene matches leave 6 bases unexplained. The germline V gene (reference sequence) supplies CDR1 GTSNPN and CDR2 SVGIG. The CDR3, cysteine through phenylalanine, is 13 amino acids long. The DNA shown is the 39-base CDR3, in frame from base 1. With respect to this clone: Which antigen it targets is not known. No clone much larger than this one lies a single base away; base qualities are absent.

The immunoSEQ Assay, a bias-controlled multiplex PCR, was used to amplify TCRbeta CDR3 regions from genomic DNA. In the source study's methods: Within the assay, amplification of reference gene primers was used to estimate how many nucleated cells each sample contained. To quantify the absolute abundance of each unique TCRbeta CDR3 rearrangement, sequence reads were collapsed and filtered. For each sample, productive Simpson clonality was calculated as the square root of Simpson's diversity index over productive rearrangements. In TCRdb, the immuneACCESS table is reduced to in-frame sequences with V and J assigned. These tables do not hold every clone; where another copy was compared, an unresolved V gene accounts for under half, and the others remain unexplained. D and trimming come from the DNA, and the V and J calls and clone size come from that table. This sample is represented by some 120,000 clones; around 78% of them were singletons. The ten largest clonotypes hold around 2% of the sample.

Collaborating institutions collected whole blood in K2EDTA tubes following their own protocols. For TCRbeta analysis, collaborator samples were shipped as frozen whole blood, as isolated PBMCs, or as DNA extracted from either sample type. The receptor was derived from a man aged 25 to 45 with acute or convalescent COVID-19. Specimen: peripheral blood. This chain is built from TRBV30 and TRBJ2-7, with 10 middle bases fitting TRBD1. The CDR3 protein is CAWAGTGVHEQYF. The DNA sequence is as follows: TGTGCCTGGGCCGGGACAGGGGTCCACGAGCAGTACTTC.